Included here is one T cell receptor (beta chain) sequence, with context. This sample was included in a study of radiation and T cells in renal cell carcinoma. Germline V gene sequence: CDR1 SEHNR, CDR2 FQNEAQ (reference sequence). The CDR3 has 15 amino acids. With V trimmed by 3 bases and J by 3 bases, 7 bases remained unmatched. Repertoires were generated with immunoSEQ multiplex PCR, while TCRdb's copy carries only in-frame clones and drops some. The table lists about 77,000 clones, over 80% of them singletons, with 2% to 3% in the top ten. Time point given: blood 4 weeks post-SBRT, at nephrectomy. Noted treatment: 15 Gy SBRT to primary tumor, nephrectomy 4 weeks later. Clear cell pathology was present in this patient's renal cell carcinoma.

The sample was blood, taken from a patient whose treatment included radiotherapy and nephrectomy. The clonotype originates from a woman in her sixties or seventies with renal cell carcinoma. The chain couples TRBV7-9 to TRBJ1-1; 7 bases are a match to TRBD1. Written as DNA, the CDR3 is TGTGCCAGCAGCTTCAACAGGGGCCGGGACACTGAAGCTTTCTTT. This gives the protein CASSFNRGRDTEAFF.